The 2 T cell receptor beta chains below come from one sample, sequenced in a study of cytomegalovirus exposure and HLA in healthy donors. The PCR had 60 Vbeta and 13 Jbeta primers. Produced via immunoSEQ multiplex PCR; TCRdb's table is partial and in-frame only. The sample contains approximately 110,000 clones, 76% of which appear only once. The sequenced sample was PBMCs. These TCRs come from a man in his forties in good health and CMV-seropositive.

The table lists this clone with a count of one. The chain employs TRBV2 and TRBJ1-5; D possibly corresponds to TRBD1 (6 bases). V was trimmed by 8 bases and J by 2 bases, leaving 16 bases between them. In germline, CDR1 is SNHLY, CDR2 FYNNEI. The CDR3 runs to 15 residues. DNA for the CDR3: TGTGCCAGCGCGCTACAGGGCGATGGCAATCAGCCCCAGCATTTT. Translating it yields CASALQGDGNQPQHF.

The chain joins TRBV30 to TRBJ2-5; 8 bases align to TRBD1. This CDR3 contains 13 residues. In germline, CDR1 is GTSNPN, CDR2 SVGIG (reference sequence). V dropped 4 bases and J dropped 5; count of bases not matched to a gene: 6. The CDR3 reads CAWNLQGVETQYF. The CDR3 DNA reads TGTGCCTGGAACTTACAGGGGGTGGAGACCCAGTACTTC.